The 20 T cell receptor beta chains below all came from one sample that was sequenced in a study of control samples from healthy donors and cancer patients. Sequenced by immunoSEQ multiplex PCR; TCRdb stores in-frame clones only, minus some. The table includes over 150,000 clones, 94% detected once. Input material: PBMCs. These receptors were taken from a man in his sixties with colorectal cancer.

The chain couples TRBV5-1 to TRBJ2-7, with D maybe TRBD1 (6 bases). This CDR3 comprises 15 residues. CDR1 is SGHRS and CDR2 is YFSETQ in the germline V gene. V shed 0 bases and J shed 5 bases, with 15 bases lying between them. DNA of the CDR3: TGCGCCAGCAGCTTGGGCGCAAGGACAGTAAACGAGCAGTACTTC. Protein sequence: CASSLGARTVNEQYF.

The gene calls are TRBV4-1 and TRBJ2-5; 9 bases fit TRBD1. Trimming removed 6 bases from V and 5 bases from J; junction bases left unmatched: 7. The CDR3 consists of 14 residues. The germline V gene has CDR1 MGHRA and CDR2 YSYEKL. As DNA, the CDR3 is TGCGCCAGCAGGGGACGACAGGGGGGGGAGACCCAGTACTTC. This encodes CASRGRQGGETQYF.

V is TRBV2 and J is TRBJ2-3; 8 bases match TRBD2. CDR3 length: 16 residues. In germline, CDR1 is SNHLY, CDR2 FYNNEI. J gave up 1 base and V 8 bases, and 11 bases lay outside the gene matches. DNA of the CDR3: TGTGCCAGCCTGCAAGAAGCGGGGGTCCGCACAGATACGCAGTATTTT. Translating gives CASLQEAGVRTDTQYF.

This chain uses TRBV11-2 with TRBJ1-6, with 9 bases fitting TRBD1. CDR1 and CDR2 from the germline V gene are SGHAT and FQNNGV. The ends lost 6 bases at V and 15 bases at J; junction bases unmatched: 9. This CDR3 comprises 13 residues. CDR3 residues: CASSFETGGLLHF. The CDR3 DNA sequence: TGTGCCAGCAGTTTTGAGACAGGGGGTCTCCTCCACTTT.

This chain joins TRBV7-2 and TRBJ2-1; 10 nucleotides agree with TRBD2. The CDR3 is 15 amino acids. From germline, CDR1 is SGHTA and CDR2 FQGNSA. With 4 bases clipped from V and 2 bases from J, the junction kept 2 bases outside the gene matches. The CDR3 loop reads CASSSSGGTYNEQFF. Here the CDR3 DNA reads TGTGCCAGCAGCTCTAGCGGGGGAACCTACAATGAGCAGTTCTTC.

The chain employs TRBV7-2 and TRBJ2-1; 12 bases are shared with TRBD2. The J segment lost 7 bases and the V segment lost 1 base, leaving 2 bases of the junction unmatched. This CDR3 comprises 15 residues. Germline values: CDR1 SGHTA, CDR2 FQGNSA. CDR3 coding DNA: TGTGCCAGCAGCTTAGACCTAGCGGGGGGGAATGAGCAGTTCTTC. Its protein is CASSLDLAGGNEQFF.

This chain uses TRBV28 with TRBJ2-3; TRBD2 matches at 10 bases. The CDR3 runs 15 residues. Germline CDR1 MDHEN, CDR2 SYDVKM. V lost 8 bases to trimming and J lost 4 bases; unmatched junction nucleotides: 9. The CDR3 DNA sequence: TGTGCCAGCCGGGCTAGCGGGGGTCCCGCAGATACGCAGTATTTT. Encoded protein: CASRASGGPADTQYF.

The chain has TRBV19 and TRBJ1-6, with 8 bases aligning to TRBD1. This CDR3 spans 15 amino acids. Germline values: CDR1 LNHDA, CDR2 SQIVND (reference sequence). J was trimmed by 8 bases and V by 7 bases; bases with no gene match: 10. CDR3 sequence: CASTDLGQVYSPLHF. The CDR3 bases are TGTGCCAGTACGGATCTGGGACAGGTTTATTCACCCCTCCACTTT.

The CDR3 DNA sequence: TGTGCCAGCAGCCAAGGCCTTCTAATGAACACTGAAGCTTTCTTT. The encoded protein is CASSQGLLMNTEAFF. The chain couples TRBV3-1 (or the pseudogene TRBV3-2) to TRBJ1-1; no firm D call. The V end lost 1 base, the J end lost 0 bases, and 9 bases lay between the germline ends. This CDR3 is 15 amino acids long. Looked up from germline, CDR1 is LGHDT and CDR2 is YNNKEL (reference sequence).

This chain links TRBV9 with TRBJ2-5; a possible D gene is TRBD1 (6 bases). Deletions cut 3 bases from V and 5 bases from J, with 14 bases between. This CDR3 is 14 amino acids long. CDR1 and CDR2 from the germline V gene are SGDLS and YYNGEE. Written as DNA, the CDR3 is TGTGCCAGCAGCGCACTACAGGGTCCTGAGACCCAGTACTTC. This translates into CASSALQGPETQYF.

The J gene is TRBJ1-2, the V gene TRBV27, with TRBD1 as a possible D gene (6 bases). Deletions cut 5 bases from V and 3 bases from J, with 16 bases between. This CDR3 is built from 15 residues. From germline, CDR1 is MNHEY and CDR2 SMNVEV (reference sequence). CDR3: CASSPIRTDDYGYTF. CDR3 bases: TGTGCCAGCAGTCCCATCCGGACAGACGACTATGGCTACACCTTC.

The CDR3 coding sequence is TGTGCCAGCAGTGAAATCCCGATAGGAGAGACCCAGTACTTC. This translates into CASSEIPIGETQYF. V and J are TRBV2 and TRBJ2-5; D unresolved. Germline values: CDR1 SNHLY, CDR2 FYNNEI. V dropped 2 bases and J dropped 4 bases, with 11 bases sitting between them. The CDR3 has 14 amino acids.

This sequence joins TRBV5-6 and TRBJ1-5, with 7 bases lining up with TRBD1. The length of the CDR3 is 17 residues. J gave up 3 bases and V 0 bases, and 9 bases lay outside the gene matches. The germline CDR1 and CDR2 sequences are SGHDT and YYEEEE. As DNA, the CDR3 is TGTGCCAGCAGCTTGGGCGACAGGGCCTTCTTCAATCAGCCCCAGCATTTT. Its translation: CASSLGDRAFFNQPQHF.

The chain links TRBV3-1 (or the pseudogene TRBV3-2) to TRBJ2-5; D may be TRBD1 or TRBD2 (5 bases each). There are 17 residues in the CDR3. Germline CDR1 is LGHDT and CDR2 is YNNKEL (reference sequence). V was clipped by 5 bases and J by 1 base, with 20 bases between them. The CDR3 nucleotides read TGTGCCAGCAGCTACTCTTCGCTAGGTGGGACCCAAGAGACCCAGTACTTC. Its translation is CASSYSSLGGTQETQYF.

The DNA for the CDR3 is TGTGCCAGCAGTTACAGGGAACGGAACACTGAAGCTTTCTTT. Translated: CASSYRERNTEAFF. This chain uses TRBV6-5 with TRBJ1-1; no clear D. The germline V gene has CDR1 MNHEY and CDR2 SVGAGI. The ends were cut back, 2 bases at V and 1 base at J, with 8 bases in the middle. There are 14 residues in the CDR3.

The CDR3 reads CASSVEMGLGEQYF. The CDR3 coding sequence is TGTGCCAGCAGCGTAGAGATGGGGCTTGGGGAGCAGTACTTC. V gene TRBV9 combines with J gene TRBJ2-7; possibly TRBD1 for D (5 bases). Trimming took 0 bases from V and 7 from J, leaving 14 bases between them. CDR3 length: 14 residues. CDR1 and CDR2 from the germline V gene are SGDLS and YYNGEE.

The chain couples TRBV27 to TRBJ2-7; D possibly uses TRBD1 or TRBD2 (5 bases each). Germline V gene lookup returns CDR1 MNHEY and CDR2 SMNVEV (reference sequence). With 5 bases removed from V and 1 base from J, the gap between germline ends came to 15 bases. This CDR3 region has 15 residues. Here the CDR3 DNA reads TGTGCCAGCAGTCCCTGGGACCGGCGTTCCTACGAGCAGTACTTC. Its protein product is CASSPWDRRSYEQYF.

CDR3 protein: CASSIQGRPEAFF. The CDR3 DNA sequence: TGTGCCAGTAGTATACAGGGTCGGCCTGAAGCTTTCTTT. The rearrangement links TRBV19 to TRBJ1-1; TRBD1 is a possible D gene (5 bases). Trimming stripped 2 bases from V and 6 bases from J, with 10 bases between. Germline CDR1 is LNHDA and CDR2 is SQIVND (reference sequence). This CDR3 has 13 amino acids.

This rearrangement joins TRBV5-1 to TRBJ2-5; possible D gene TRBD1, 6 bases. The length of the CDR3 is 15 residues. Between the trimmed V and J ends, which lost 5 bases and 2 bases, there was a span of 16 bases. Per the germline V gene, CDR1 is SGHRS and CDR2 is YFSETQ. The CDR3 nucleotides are TGCGCCAGCAGTCCTTCCGGGACAACTCAAGAGACCCAGTACTTC. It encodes CASSPSGTTQETQYF.

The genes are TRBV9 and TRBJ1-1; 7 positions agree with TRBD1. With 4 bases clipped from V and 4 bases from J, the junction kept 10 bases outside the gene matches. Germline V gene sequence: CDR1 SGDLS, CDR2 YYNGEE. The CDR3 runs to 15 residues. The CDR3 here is CASSPHDRARTEAFF. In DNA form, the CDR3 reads TGTGCCAGCAGCCCCCACGACAGGGCGCGCACTGAAGCTTTCTTT.